The clone carrying this T cell receptor (beta chain) was detected many times. This CDR3 comprises 14 residues. The V end lost 1 base, the J end lost 3 bases, and 7 bases lay between the germline ends. Germline CDR1 and CDR2: GTSNPN and SVGIG (reference sequence). Time point given: persistent/refractory GD, antithyroid drugs over 5 years with positive TRAb. Extracted RNA from PBMCs served as the source of the TCR library. The sample is drawn from a study of regulatory T cells in long-lasting Graves disease. Study context: A definition of persistent Graves' disease required over 5 years of antithyroid drugs plus positive TSH receptor antibodies.

The TCR beta library used iRepertoire HTBI primers with Arm-PCR amplification of CDR3. Per the original methods: The identification of 50 to 65 TRBV and around 15 TRBJ segments was made across samples. TCRdb reprocessed the multiplex PCR reads with MiXCR, giving one entry per CDR3 protein. TCRdb's processing, not the study's, gives the V and J calls here. The table includes under 500,000 distinct CDR3 sequences, less than 25% detected once. The sequencing here drew on peripheral blood mononuclear cells (PBMCs), taken when the disease was refractory, from a patient treated with antithyroid drugs. The receptor comes from a female donor with Graves disease. This chain connects TRBV30 to TRBJ2-6; D is unclear. The CDR3 here is CAWSEGGGANVLTF. In nucleotides, the CDR3 is TGTGCCTGGAGTGAAGGTGGTGGGGCCAACGTCCTGACTTTC.